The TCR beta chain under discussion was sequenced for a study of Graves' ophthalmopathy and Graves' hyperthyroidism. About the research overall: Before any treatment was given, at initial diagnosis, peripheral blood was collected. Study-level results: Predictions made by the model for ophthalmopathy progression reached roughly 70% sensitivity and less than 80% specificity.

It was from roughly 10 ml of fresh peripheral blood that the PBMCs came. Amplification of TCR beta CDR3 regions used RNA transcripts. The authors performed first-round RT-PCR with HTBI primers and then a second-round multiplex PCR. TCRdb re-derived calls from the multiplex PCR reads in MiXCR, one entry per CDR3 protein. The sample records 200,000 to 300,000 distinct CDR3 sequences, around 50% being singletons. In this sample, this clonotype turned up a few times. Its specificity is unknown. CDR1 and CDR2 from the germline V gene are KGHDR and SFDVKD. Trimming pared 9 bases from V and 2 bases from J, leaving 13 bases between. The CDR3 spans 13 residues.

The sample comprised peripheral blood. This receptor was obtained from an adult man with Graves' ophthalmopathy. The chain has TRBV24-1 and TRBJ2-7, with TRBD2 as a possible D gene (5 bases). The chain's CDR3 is CATSEDGTYEQYF. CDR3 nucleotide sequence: TGTGCCACCTCAGAGGACGGGACCTACGAGCAGTACTTC.